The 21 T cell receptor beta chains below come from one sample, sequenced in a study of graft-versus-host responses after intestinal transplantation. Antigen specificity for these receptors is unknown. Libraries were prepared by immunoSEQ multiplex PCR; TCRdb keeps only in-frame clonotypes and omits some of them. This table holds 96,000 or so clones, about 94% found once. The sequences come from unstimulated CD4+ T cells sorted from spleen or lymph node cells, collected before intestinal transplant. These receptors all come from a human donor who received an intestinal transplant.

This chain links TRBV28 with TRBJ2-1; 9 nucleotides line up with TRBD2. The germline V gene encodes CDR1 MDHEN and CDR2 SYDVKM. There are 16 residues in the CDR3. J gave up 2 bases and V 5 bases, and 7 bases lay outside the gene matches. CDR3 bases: TGTGCCAGCAGTGCCCTCCTAGCGGGAACCTACAATGAGCAGTTCTTC. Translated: CASSALLAGTYNEQFF.

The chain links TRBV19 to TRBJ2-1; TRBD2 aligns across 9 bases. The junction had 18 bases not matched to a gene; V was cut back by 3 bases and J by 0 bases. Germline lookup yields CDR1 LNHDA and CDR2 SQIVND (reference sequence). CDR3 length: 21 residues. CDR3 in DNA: TGTGCCAGTAGTATCGGCGCTTTAGCGGGGGCCCCAAGAAGCTCCTACAATGAGCAGTTCTTC. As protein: CASSIGALAGAPRSSYNEQFF.

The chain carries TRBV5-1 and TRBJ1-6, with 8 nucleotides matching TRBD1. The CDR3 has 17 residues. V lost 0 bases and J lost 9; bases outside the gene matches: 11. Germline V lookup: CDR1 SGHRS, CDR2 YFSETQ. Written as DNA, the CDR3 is TGCGCCAGCAGCTTGGAGTCGGGCGCAGGGGGCATTTCACCCCTCCACTTT. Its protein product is CASSLESGAGGISPLHF.

The CDR3 here is CASSFRESYEQYF. The CDR3 coding sequence is TGTGCCAGCAGCTTCCGTGAGTCCTACGAGCAGTACTTC. The rearrangement uses TRBV7-9 and TRBJ2-5; D gene ambiguous. The better agreement between TRBJ2-7 and the DNA end casts doubt on the J call. The length of the CDR3 is 13 residues. Germline-derived CDR1 and CDR2 are SEHNR and FQNEAQ (reference sequence).

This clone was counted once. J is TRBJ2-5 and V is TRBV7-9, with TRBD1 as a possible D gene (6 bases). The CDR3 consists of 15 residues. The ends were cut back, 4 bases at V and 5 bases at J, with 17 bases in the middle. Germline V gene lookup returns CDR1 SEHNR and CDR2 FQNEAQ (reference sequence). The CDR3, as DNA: TGTGCCAGCAGCTCGTCCCAGGGGAGAGAGGAGACCCAGTACTTC. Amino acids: CASSSSQGREETQYF.

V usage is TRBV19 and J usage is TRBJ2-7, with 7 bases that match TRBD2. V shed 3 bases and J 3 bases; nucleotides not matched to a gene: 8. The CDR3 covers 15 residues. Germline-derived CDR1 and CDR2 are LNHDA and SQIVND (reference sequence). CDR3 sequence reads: CASSMTAGRLYEQYF. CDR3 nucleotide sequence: TGTGCCAGTAGTATGACGGCCGGGAGGCTCTACGAGCAGTACTTC.

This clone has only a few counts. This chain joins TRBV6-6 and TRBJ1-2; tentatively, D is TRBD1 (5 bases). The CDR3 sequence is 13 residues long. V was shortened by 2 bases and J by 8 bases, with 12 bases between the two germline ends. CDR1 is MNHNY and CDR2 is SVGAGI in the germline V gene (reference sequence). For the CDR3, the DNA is TGTGCCAGCAGTTACGGAGGGGAAAGGGGCTACACCTTC. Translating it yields CASSYGGERGYTF.

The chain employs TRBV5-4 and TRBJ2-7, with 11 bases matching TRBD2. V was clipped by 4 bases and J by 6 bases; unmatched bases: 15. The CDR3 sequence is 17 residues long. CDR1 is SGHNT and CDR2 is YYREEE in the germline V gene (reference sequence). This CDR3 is CASSPGWGLADLSEQYF. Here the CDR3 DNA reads TGTGCCAGCAGCCCAGGGTGGGGACTAGCGGACCTCAGCGAGCAGTACTTC.

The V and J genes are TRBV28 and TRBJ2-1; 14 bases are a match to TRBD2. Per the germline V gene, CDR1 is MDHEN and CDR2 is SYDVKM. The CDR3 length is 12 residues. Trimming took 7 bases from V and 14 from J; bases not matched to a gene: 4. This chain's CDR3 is CASTGTSGSEFF. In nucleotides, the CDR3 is TGTGCCAGCACAGGGACTAGCGGGAGTGAGTTCTTC.

CDR3 protein: CASRRSGNTIYF. CDR3 nucleotides: TGTGCCAGCAGGCGGTCTGGAAACACCATATATTTT. The J gene is TRBJ1-3, the V gene TRBV2; D is undetermined. V was cut by 6 bases and J by 1 base, with 4 bases left in between. Per germline, CDR1 SNHLY and CDR2 FYNNEI. The CDR3 is 12 residues long.

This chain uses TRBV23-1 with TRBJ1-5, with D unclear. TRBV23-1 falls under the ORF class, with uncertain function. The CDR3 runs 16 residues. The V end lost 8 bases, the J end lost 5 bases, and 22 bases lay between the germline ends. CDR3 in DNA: TGCGCCAGCCCCCGATGGGCAGCAGATCCCTATCAGCCCCAGCATTTT. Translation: CASPRWAADPYQPQHF.

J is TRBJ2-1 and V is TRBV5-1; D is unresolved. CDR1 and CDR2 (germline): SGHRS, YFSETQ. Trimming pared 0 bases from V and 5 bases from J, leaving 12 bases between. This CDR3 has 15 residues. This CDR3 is CASSLVTLLNNEQFF. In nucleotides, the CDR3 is TGCGCCAGCAGCTTGGTAACGCTACTAAACAATGAGCAGTTCTTC. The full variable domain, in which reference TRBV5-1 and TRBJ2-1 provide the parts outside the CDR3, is KAGVTQTPRYLIKTRGQQVTLSCSPISGHRSVSWYQQTPGQGLQFLFEYFSETQRNKGNFPGRFSGRQFSNSRSEMNVSTLELGDSALYLCASSLVTLLNNEQFFGPGTRLTVL.

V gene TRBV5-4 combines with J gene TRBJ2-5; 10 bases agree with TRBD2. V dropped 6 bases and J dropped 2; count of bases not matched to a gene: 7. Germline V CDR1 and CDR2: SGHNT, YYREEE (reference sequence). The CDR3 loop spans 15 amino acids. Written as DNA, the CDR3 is TGTGCCAGCACCCTAGGGACTAGCGAACAAGAGACCCAGTACTTC. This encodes CASTLGTSEQETQYF.

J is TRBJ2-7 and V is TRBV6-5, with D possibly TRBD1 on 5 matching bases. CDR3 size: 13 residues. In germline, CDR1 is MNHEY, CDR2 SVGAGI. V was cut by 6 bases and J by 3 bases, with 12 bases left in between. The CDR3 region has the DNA TGTGCCAGCAGCCGGACGCAGGGCTACGAGCAGTACTTC. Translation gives CASSRTQGYEQYF.

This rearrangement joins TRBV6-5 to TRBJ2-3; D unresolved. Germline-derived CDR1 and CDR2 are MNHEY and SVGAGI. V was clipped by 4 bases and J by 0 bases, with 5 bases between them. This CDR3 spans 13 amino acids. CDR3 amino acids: CASSSLSTDTQYF. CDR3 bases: TGTGCCAGCAGTTCCTTAAGCACAGATACGCAGTATTTT.

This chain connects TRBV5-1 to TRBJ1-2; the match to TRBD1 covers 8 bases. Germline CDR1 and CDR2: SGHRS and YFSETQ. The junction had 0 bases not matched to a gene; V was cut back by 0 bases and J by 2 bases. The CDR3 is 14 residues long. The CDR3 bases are TGCGCCAGCAGCTTGGGGACAGGGAACTATGGCTACACCTTC. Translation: CASSLGTGNYGYTF.

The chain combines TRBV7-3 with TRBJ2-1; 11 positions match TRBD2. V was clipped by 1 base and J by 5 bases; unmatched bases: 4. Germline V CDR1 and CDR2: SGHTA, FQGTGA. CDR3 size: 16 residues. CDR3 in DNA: TGTGCCAGCAGCTTAAGGGGACTAGCGGCAAACAATGAGCAGTTCTTC. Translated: CASSLRGLAANNEQFF. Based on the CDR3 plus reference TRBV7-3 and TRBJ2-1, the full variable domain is GAGVSQTPSNKVTEKGKYVELRCDPISGHTALYWYRQSLGQGPEFLIYFQGTGAADDSGLPNDRFFAVRPEGSVSTLKIQRTERGDSAVYLCASSLRGLAANNEQFFGPGTRLTVL.

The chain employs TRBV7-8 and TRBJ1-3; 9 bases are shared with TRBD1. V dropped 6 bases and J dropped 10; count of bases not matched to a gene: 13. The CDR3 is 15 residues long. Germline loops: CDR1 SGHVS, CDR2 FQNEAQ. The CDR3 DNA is TGTGCCAGCAGTTCCCCCGGGACAGGGTATAGGACCATATATTTT. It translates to CASSSPGTGYRTIYF.

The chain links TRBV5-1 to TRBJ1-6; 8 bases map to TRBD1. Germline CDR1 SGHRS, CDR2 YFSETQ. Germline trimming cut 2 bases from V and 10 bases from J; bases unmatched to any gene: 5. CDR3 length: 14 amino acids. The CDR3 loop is CASSLGQGRSPLHF. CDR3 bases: TGCGCCAGCAGCTTAGGACAGGGCAGATCACCCCTCCACTTT.

The DNA for the CDR3 is TGTGCCAGCAGCTCCCAGATCTCGACTAAGGATGGCTACACCTTC. Translating it yields CASSSQISTKDGYTF. V and J are TRBV11-2 and TRBJ1-2; D remains ambiguous. The CDR3 has 15 amino acids. The germline V gene has CDR1 SGHAT and CDR2 FQNNGV. The V end was cut by 4 bases, the J end by 6 bases, with 18 bases between.

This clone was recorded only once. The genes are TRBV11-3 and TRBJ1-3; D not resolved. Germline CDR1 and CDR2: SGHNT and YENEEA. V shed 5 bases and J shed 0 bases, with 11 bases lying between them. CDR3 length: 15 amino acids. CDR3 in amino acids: CASSSSRNSGNTIYF. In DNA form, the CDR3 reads TGTGCCAGCAGCAGTTCTAGGAACTCTGGAAACACCATATATTTT. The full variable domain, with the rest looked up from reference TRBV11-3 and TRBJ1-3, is EAGVVQSPRYKIIEKKQPVAFWCNPISGHNTLYWYLQNLGQGPELLIRYENEEAVDDSQLPKDRFSAERLKGVDSTLKIQPAELGDSAVYLCASSSSRNSGNTIYFGEGSWLTVV.